This T cell receptor beta chain was sequenced in a study of T cell responses to AZD1222 COVID-19 vaccine. The study's findings and limits: Only a handful of people who got AZD1222 tested seropositive at baseline.

Worth noting for this clone: Its antigen is unidentified.

CDR3 length equals 14 residues. Trimming took off 3 bases at V and 4 bases at J, with 13 bases between the two ends. The germline V gene encodes CDR1 KGHSH and CDR2 LQKENI. Repertoires were generated with immunoSEQ multiplex PCR, while TCRdb's copy carries only in-frame clones and drops some. The sample consists of about 120,000 clones, 75% to 90% of them appearing once. The chain is built from TRBV18 and TRBJ2-7; D may be TRBD1 (6 bases). The specimen was peripheral blood, collected on day 0 of AZD1222 vaccination. The TCR was taken from an adult in good health. The CDR3 coding sequence is TGTGCCAGCTCACCCTCGGGACACGGATACGAGCAGTACTTC. It codes for CASSPSGHGYEQYF.